Included here is one T cell receptor (beta chain) sequence, with context. No cognate antigen has been identified for it. No much larger clone exists at a distance of one base, and base qualities are not known. These data originate in a study of shared clonotypes between healthy human individuals (dated by TCRdb to the early 2020s). Context from the whole study: Three men and two women, aged 18 to 49 years, made up the cohort. Per donor, three plates each were used for CD4 naive and CD4 memory, two for CD8 naive, and one for CD8 memory. To increase sequencing depth and limit assay-specific biases, different laboratories used diverse techniques to prepare libraries and sequence TCR repertoires. Each donor's leukapheresis produced roughly between roughly 0.85 and 10 billion PBMCs. To estimate repertoire size and how much clonotype sharing occurs between individuals, the study deeply sequenced the blood TCR repertoires of five healthy adults. The full study reports these points: Naive subsets generally had larger estimated clonotype richness than memory subsets. Sharing across several donors was observed for 5% to 6.5% of naive CD4, about 4% of naive CD8, roughly 2.4% of memory CD4, and about 0.4% of memory CD8 clonotypes. Sampling was restricted to blood, and TCR repertoires in tissues likely differ from the TCR repertoires found in blood. Compared with non-shared clonotypes, clonotypes shared by all four sorted-subset donors had higher generation probabilities. Because the study included a small number of donors, the genetic and exposure-history diversity represented was limited. Pairwise subsampling led to the expectation that sequencing depth would affect the degree of clonotype sharing among donors. Even with the large sequencing depth, rarefaction of the sorted-subset datasets indicated that sequencing was incomplete.

Using the deep immunoSEQ assay, multiplex PCR amplified TCR CDR3 regions from genomic DNA. Genomic DNA extracted from each cell subset was distributed evenly over all wells of several immunoSEQ 96-well plates, and each plate served as one replicate. For sorted subsets, each replicate PCR was loaded with around 220 ng genomic DNA, equivalent to 25,000 to 35,000 T cell genomes. The purified libraries were quantified using a Qubit 3.0 fluorometer, sized with a Bioanalyzer 2100, and then quantified again using the KAPA Library Quantification kit. Every immunoSEQ 96-well plate was sequenced on a dedicated single-read 150-cycle Illumina NextSeq 550 flow cell. Per the original workflow: Because only junctional sequences without quality scores were contained in the immunoSEQ output, filtering matching that applied to full-length reads could not be performed. Sequences were annotated with PyIR, a Python wrapper for IgBLAST v1.9, and V/J genes and CDR3 were assigned using IMGT germline references. Reads were filtered out if the reads had weak V/J assignments (E-value above 1e-6), no CDR3, stop codons, out-of-frame junctions, or ambiguous translated residues. V3J clonotypes were defined by identical inferred V gene, J gene, and CDR3 amino acid sequence. To compute the percentage overlap between repertoires, the number of shared unique clonotypes was divided by the size of the smaller repertoire. Richness of each repertoire was evaluated using RTK rarefaction, the Chao1 estimator, and Recon v2.1 estimates of unobserved clonotypes. OLGA was used to compute generation probabilities for all TCRbeta clonotypes that the gDNA method yielded from a few donors. This is the immuneACCESS table as TCRdb keeps it, with only in-frame sequences that have V and J called. A part of the clones is gone; compared with another copy, unresolved V genes explain less than half, and the rest is unexplained. For V, J and clone size, that table is used; D and trimming come from the DNA. The table for this sample lists roughly 2.6 million clones; roughly 92% of them were counted only once. The ten largest clonotypes hold over 0.12% of the sample.

From the cysteine through the phenylalanine, the CDR3 covers 12 amino acids. Only the CDR3 portion is preserved as DNA: 36 bases, with reading frame beginning at the first base. V and J lose 2 bases and 5 bases, and a span of 6 bases separates them. CDR1 ENHRY and CDR2 SYGVKD are derived from the germline V gene. The donors were healthy, HIV-negative adults with no recently reported acute infections or vaccinations. Every donor was a Caucasian adult living in Nashville, Tennessee, USA. CD4+ T cells were enriched through magnetic negative selection, after which naive cells were positively selected on CD45RA and the remaining negative fraction served as the memory subset. Blood was collected by leukapheresis, and PBMCs were isolated by Ficoll-Histopaque density gradient centrifugation and then cryopreserved in liquid nitrogen vapor phase. Purity and quantity of every magnetically sorted T cell population were checked by analytical flow cytometry. From each sorted fraction, genomic DNA was isolated and quantified by UV absorbance on a Nanodrop 2000c.

The chain couples TRBV10-3 to TRBJ2-5, with TRBD2 tentatively as D gene (5 bases match). The sequencing sample was made of naive CD4+ T cells sorted from blood. The cell subset or site label, read with the paper, signifies: CD45RA+ positively selected. This clonotype was sampled from a man between 18 and 29 years old in good health. The CDR3 loop reads CAISEAGETQYF. The DNA sequence is given as TGTGCCATCAGTGAGGCGGGTGAGACCCAGTACTTC.